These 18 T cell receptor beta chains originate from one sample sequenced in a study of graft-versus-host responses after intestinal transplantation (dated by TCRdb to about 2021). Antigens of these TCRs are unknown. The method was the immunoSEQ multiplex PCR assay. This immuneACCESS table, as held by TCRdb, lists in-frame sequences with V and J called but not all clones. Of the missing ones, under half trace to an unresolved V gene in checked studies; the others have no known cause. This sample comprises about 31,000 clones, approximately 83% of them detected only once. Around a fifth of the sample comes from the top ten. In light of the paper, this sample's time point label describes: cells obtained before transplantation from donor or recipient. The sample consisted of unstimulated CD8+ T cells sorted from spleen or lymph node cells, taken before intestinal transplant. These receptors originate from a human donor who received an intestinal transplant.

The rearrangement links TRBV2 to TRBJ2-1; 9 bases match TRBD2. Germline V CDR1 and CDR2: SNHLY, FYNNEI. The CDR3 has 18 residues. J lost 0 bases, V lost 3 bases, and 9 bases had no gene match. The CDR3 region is CASSDSVSSGVSYNEQFF. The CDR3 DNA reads TGTGCCAGCAGTGACTCTGTGTCTAGCGGGGTCTCCTACAATGAGCAGTTCTTC.

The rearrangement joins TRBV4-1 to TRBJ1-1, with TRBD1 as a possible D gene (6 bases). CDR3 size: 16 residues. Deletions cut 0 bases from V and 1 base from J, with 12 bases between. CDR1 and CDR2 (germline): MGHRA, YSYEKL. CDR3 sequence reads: CASSQDSGAPNTEAFF. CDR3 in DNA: TGCGCCAGCAGCCAAGATTCAGGGGCCCCGAACACTGAAGCTTTCTTT.

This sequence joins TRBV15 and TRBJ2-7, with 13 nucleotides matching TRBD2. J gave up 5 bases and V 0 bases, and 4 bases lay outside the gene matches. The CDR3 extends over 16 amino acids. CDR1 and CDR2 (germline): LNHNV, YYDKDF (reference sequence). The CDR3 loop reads CATSREVLAGGNEQYF. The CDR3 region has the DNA TGTGCCACCAGCAGAGAAGTACTAGCGGGAGGGAACGAGCAGTACTTC.

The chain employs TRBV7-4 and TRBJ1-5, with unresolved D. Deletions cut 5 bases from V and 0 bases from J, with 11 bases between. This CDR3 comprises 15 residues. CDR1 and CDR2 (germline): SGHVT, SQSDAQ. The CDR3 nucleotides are TGTGCCAGCAGCCCCGGTGGGAGTAGCAATCAGCCCCAGCATTTT. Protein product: CASSPGGSSNQPQHF.

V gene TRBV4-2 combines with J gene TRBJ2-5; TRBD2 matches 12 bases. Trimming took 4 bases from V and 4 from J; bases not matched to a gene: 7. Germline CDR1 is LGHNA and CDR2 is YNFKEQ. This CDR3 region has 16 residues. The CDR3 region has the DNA TGTGCCAGCAGCCCGGGACTAGCGGGTATTGGAGAGACCCAGTACTTC. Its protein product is CASSPGLAGIGETQYF.

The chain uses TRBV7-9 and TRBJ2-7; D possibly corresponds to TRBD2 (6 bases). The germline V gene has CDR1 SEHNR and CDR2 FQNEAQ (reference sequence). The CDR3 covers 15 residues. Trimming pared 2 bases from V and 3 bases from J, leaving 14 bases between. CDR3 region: CASSLLVGGIYEQYF. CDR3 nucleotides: TGTGCCAGCAGCTTACTAGTGGGGGGAATCTACGAGCAGTACTTC. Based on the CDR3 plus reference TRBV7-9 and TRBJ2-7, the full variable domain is DTGVSQNPRHKITKRGQNVTFRCDPISEHNRLYWYRQTLGQGPEFLTYFQNEAQLEKSRLLSDRFSAERPKGSFSTLEIQRTEQGDSAMYLCASSLLVGGIYEQYFGPGTRLTVT.

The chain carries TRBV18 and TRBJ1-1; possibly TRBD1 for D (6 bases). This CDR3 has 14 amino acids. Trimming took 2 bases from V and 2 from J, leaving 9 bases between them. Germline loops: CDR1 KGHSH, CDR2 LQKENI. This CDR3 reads CASSPTGLNTEAFF. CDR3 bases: TGTGCCAGCTCACCAACAGGGTTAAACACTGAAGCTTTCTTT.

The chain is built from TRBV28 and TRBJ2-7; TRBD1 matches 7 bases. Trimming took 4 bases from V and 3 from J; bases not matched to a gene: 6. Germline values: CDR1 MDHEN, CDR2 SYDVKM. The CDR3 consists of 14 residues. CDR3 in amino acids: CASSYGTVSYEQYF. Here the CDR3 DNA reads TGTGCCAGCAGTTACGGGACAGTGAGCTACGAGCAGTACTTC.

CDR3 DNA sequence: TGTGCCATCAGTGGTGGGAGGACCTACAATGAGCAGTTCTTC. It codes for CAISGGRTYNEQFF. The chain joins TRBV10-3 to TRBJ2-1; tentatively, D is TRBD2 (6 bases). This CDR3 has 14 residues. V was pared by 4 bases and J by 2 bases, with 9 bases between. Per the germline V gene, CDR1 is ENHRY and CDR2 is SYGVKD.

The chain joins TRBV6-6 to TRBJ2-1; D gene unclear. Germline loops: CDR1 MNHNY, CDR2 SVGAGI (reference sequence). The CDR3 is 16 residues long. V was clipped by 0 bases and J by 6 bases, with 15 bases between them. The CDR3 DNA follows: TGTGCCAGCAGTTACTCGTCCCCCATAAGCGTCAATGAGCAGTTCTTC. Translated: CASSYSSPISVNEQFF.

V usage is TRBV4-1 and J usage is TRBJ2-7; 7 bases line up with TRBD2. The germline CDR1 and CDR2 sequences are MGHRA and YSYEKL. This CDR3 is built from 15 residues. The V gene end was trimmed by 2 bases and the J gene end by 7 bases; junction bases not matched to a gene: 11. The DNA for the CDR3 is TGCGCCAGCAGCCAAAACAGCGGGGCCACCAAAGAGCAGTACTTC. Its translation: CASSQNSGATKEQYF.

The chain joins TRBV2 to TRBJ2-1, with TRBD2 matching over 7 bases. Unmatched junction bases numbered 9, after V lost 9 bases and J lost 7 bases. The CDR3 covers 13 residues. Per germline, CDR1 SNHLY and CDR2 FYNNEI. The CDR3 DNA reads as TGTGCCAGTAAAGACTTGGGGGGGAATGAGCAGTTCTTC. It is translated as CASKDLGGNEQFF.

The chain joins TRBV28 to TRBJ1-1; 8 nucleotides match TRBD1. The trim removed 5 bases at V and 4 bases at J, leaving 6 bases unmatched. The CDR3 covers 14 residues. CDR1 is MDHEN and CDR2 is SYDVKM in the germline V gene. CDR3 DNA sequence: TGTGCCAGCAGTGGATACAGGGGGGGCACTGAAGCTTTCTTT. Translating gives CASSGYRGGTEAFF.

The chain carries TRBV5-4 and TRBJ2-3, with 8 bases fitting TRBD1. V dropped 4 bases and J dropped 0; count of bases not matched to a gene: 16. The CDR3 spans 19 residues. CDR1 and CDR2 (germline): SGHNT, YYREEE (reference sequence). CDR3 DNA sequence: TGTGCCAGCAGCGTAGGACAGGGTCTCCTGGCCCTTAGCACAGATACGCAGTATTTT. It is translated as CASSVGQGLLALSTDTQYF.

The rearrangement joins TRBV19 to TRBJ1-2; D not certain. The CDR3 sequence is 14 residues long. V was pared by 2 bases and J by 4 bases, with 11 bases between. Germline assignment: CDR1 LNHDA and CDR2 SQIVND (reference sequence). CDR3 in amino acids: CASSISTVLYGYTF. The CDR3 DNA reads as TGTGCCAGTAGTATAAGCACGGTTCTCTATGGCTACACCTTC.

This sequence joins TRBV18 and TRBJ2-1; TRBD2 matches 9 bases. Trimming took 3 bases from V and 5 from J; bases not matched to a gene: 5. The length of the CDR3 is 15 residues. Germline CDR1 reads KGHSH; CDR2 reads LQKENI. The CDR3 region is CASSPGTSRHNEQFF. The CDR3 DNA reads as TGTGCCAGCTCACCCGGGACTAGCAGGCACAATGAGCAGTTCTTC.

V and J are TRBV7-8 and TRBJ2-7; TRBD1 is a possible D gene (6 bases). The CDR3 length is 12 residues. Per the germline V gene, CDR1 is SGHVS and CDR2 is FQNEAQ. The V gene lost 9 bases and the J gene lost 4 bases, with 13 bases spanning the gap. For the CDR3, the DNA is TGTGCCAGTAGGACAGATTTTTACGAGCAGTACTTC. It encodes CASRTDFYEQYF.

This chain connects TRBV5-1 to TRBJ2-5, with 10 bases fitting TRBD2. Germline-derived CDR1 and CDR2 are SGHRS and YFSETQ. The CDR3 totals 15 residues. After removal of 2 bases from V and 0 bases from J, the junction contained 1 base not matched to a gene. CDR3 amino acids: CASSFSGGNQETQYF. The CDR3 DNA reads TGCGCCAGCAGCTTTAGCGGGGGGAACCAAGAGACCCAGTACTTC.